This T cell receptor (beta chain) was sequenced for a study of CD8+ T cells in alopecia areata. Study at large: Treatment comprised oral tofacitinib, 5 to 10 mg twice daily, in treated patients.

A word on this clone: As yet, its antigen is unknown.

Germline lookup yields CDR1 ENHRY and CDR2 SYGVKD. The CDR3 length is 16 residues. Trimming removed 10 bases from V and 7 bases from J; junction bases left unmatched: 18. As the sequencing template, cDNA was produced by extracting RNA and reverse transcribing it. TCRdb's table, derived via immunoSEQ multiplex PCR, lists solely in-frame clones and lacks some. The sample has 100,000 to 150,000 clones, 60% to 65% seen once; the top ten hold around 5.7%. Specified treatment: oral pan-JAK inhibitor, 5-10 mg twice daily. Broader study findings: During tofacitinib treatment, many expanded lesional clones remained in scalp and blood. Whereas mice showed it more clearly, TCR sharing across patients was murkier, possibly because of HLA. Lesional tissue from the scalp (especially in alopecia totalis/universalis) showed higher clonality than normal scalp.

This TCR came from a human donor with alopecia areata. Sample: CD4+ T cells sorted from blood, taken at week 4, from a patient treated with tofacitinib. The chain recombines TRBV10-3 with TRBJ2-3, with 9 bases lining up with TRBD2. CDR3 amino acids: CATTVHPGLADYTQYF. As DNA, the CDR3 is TGTGCCACAACTGTCCACCCGGGACTAGCAGATTATACGCAGTATTTT.